This entry lists 20 T cell receptor beta chains sequenced from one sample in a study. The sorted Tregs were CD4+CD25+CD127-/low cells. TCRdb called the 5' RACE reads again in MiXCR, with one record for every CDR3 protein. The sample includes more than 9,500 distinct CDR3 sequences, roughly 50% of them seen just once. Sequencing was performed on tumor-infiltrating Tregs sorted from the breast tumor. These receptors all stem from a female donor with breast cancer.

This clonotype showed up just a few times. The rearrangement joins TRBV7-8 to TRBJ2-2; 9 positions agree with TRBD2. Unmatched junction bases numbered 4, after V lost 2 bases and J lost 6 bases. The CDR3 loop spans 15 amino acids. Germline values: CDR1 SGHVS, CDR2 FQNEAQ. This CDR3 is CASSLRGRAPGELFF. For the CDR3, the DNA is TGTGCCAGCAGCTTACGCGGGAGGGCCCCCGGGGAGCTGTTTTTT.

There are a few counts of this clonotype. The chain employs TRBV7-9 and TRBJ2-3; 11 bases are shared with TRBD2. Per germline, CDR1 SEHNR and CDR2 FQNEAQ (reference sequence). The CDR3 runs to 15 residues. J was trimmed by 6 bases and V by 6 bases; bases with no gene match: 8. The CDR3 region has the DNA TGTGCCAGCAGTTCAACTAGCGGGAGTGTTGATACGCAGTATTTT. Its translation is CASSSTSGSVDTQYF.

This clonotype occurred once. The rearrangement uses TRBV7-3 and TRBJ2-3, with D maybe TRBD1 (6 bases). The CDR3 loop spans 15 amino acids. Trimming shortened V by 6 bases and J by 0 bases, and 13 bases separated the two germline ends. Germline CDR1 SGHTA, CDR2 FQGTGA. The CDR3 DNA reads as TGTGCCAGCAGGTTGGGACAAGCTAGCACAGATACGCAGTATTTT. Its translation is CASRLGQASTDTQYF.

The chain employs TRBV20-1 and TRBJ1-5; a possible D gene is TRBD1 (6 bases). Germline V gene sequence: CDR1 DFQATT, CDR2 SNEGSKA (reference sequence). The V gene lost 3 bases and the J gene lost 1 base, with 10 bases spanning the gap. The CDR3 totals 14 residues. As DNA, the CDR3 is TGCAGTGCTAGTCGACAGGACAGCAATCAGCCCCAGCATTTT. It yields the protein CSASRQDSNQPQHF.

The chain uses TRBV7-2 and TRBJ2-3, with no clear D. V lost 1 base and J 3 bases, leaving 11 bases between the germline ends. Looked up from germline, CDR1 is SGHTA and CDR2 is FQGNSA. The CDR3 runs to 15 residues. The CDR3 is CASSLVVQRTDTQYF. CDR3 bases: TGTGCCAGCAGCTTAGTTGTACAGAGGACAGATACGCAGTATTTT.

A word on this clonotype: At one end the junction does not follow the germline gene, possibly because of a read error. This CDR3 is CASSPDRVSGELFF. CDR3 coding DNA: TGTGCTAGCAGCCCGGACAGGGTGTCCGGGGAGCTGTTTTTT. V gene TRBV7-7 combines with J gene TRBJ2-2, with TRBD1 identical over 8 bases. CDR1 is SSHAT, CDR2 FNYEAQ, per germline (reference sequence). This CDR3 has 14 amino acids.

The chain links TRBV4-3 to TRBJ1-2; no firm D call. CDR3 length: 14 residues. Trimming took off 2 bases at V and 7 bases at J, with 14 bases between the two ends. The V gene's germline CDR1 is LGHNA and CDR2 YSLEER. CDR3 nucleotide sequence: TGCGCCAGCAGCCAAACCGGGTCTGTTTCTGGCTACACCTTC. Its translation is CASSQTGSVSGYTF.

This clonotype has a handful of counts. The chain carries TRBV5-1 and TRBJ2-1; 8 bases agree with TRBD2. Germline loops: CDR1 SGHRS, CDR2 YFSETQ. Trimming cost V 1 base and J 7 bases; bases outside gene matches: 7. CDR3 length: 15 amino acids. CDR3 loop: CASSLTSGANNEQFF. CDR3 sequence (DNA): TGCGCCAGCAGCTTGACTAGCGGTGCGAATAATGAGCAGTTCTTC. Combining the CDR3 with reference TRBV5-1 and TRBJ2-1 gives the whole variable domain KAGVTQTPRYLIKTRGQQVTLSCSPISGHRSVSWYQQTPGQGLQFLFEYFSETQRNKGNFPGRFSGRQFSNSRSEMNVSTLELGDSALYLCASSLTSGANNEQFFGPGTRLTVL.

The genes are TRBV4-1 and TRBJ1-4; no definite D call. The CDR3 totals 17 residues. Germline V gene sequence: CDR1 MGHRA, CDR2 YSYEKL. The V end was cut by 1 base, the J end by 6 bases, with 18 bases between. CDR3 sequence reads: CASSQATVWAIDEKLFF. For the CDR3, the DNA is TGCGCCAGCAGCCAAGCCACCGTCTGGGCCATAGATGAAAAACTGTTTTTT.

Only one count was recorded for this clonotype. This sequence joins TRBV6-1 and TRBJ2-3; D is possibly TRBD2 (6 bases). The CDR3 extends over 12 amino acids. The ends were cut back, 2 bases at V and 6 bases at J, with 6 bases in the middle. Germline V CDR1 and CDR2: MNHNS, SASEGT. CDR3 loop: CASSERGDTQYF. The CDR3 DNA reads TGTGCCAGCAGTGAACGGGGGGATACGCAGTATTTT.

The V and J genes are TRBV20-1 and TRBJ2-3, with D unresolved. Deletions cut 6 bases from V and 1 base from J, with 17 bases between. CDR3 size: 15 residues. Germline assignment: CDR1 DFQATT and CDR2 SNEGSKA (reference sequence). This CDR3 is CSAPRATRGTDTQYF. CDR3 DNA: TGCAGTGCCCCACGGGCTACCCGGGGCACAGATACGCAGTATTTT.

V usage is TRBV12-3 or TRBV12-4 and J usage is TRBJ2-7, with D unclear. V shed 6 bases and J shed 3 bases, with 6 bases lying between them. This CDR3 is built from 11 residues. This CDR3 is CASRSFYEQYF. CDR3 bases: TGTGCCAGCAGATCTTTCTACGAGCAGTACTTC.

As regards this clonotype: A much larger clone differs from this one at a single base, so this may be a read error. J is TRBJ2-7 and V is TRBV20-1; 9 nucleotides agree with TRBD2. V lost 5 bases and J lost 3; bases outside the gene matches: 5. This CDR3 is built from 13 residues. Germline CDR1 DFQATT, CDR2 SNEGSKA (reference sequence). The CDR3 is CSAGSGGDYEQYF. In nucleotides, the CDR3 is TGCAGTGCTGGTAGCGGGGGAGACTACGAGCAGTACTTC.

This clonotype has just a few counts. The chain joins TRBV4-3 to TRBJ1-5; TRBD1 aligns across 7 bases. CDR3 length: 14 amino acids. Germline values: CDR1 LGHNA, CDR2 YSLEER. V lost 1 base to trimming and J lost 4 bases; unmatched junction nucleotides: 1. CDR3 sequence: CASSQVGQNQPQHF. The CDR3 coding sequence is TGCGCCAGCAGCCAAGTGGGACAGAATCAGCCCCAGCATTTT.

The DNA of the CDR3 is TGTGCCAGCAGCCAACTGCTCCCAGCGGGAGGAGCCTACAATGAGCAGTTCTTC. It is translated as CASSQLLPAGGAYNEQFF. This chain joins TRBV4-2 and TRBJ2-1, with 9 bases aligning to TRBD2. CDR3 size: 18 residues. J gave up 2 bases and V 2 bases, and 10 bases lay outside the gene matches. Germline V lookup: CDR1 LGHNA, CDR2 YNFKEQ.

The chain links TRBV20-1 to TRBJ1-2, with D unclear. This CDR3 comprises 12 residues. Trimming removed 3 bases at V and 4 bases at J, with 9 bases between. CDR1 and CDR2 (germline): DFQATT, SNEGSKA (reference sequence). CDR3: CSASEVGYGYTF. The CDR3 DNA is TGCAGTGCTAGTGAGGTGGGCTATGGCTACACCTTC.

The rearrangement joins TRBV27 to TRBJ1-2, with a possible D match to TRBD1 (6 bases). V gave up 3 bases and J gave up 3 bases, with 8 bases separating them. The CDR3 is 13 residues long. Germline V lookup: CDR1 MNHEY, CDR2 SMNVEV (reference sequence). The CDR3 loop reads CASSFQGYYGYTF. CDR3 DNA sequence: TGTGCCAGCAGTTTCCAGGGGTACTATGGCTACACCTTC.

There are a few counts of this clonotype. The chain uses TRBV7-2 and TRBJ2-3, with D uncertain. V lost 0 bases to trimming and J lost 5 bases, with 0 bases between them. Germline CDR1 and CDR2: SGHTA and FQGNSA. CDR3 size: 11 residues. The CDR3 reads CASSLADTQYF. The CDR3 nucleotides are TGTGCCAGCAGCTTAGCAGATACGCAGTATTTT.

This rearrangement joins TRBV12-3 or TRBV12-4 to TRBJ1-2; D perhaps matches TRBD1 (5 bases). The CDR3 contains 14 residues. V gave up 6 bases and J gave up 5 bases, with 16 bases separating them. Here the CDR3 reads CASRFIGVGYGYTF. The CDR3 DNA follows: TGTGCCAGCAGGTTCATAGGGGTCGGATATGGCTACACCTTC.

J is TRBJ2-7 and V is TRBV29-1; 7 bases are shared with TRBD1. Germline values: CDR1 SQVTM, CDR2 ANQGSEA. This CDR3 is 12 amino acids long. V shed 7 bases, J shed 2 bases, and the junction held 5 bases outside the gene matches. CDR3 in amino acids: CSALGQPYEQYV. The DNA for the CDR3 is TGCAGCGCCCTGGGACAGCCCTACGAGCAGTACGTC.